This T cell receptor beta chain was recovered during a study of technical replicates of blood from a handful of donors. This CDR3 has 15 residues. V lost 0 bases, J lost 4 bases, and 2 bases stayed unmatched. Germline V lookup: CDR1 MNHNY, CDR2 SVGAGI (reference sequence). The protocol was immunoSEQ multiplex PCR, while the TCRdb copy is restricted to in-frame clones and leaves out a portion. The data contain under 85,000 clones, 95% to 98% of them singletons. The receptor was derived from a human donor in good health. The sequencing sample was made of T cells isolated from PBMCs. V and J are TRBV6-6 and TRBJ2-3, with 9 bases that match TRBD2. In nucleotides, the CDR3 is TGTGCCAGCAGTTACTCGGCGGGAGGGCCAGATACGCAGTATTTT. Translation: CASSYSAGGPDTQYF.